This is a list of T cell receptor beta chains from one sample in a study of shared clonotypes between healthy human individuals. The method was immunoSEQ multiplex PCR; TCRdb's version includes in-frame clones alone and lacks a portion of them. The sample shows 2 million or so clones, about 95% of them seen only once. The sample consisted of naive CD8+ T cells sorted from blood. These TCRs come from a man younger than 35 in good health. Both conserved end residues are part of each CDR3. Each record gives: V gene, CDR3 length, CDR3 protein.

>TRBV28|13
CASSTGEEETQYF
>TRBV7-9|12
CASSLQGNEQYF
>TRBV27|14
CASWASGETDTQYF
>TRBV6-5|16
CASSYSSGEKSYEQYF
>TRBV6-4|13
CASSEWNTGELFF
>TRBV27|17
CASSLRIGQGANTEAFF
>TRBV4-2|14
CASSAGGGTDTQYF
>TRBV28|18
CASSWGLVGAGGSDTQYF
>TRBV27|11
CASRDGYGYTF
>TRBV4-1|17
CASSQENRGGAPYEQYF
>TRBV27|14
CASSLGQDFYGYTF
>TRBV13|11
CASGVADEQFF
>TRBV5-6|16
CASSLAFGTYPNEQYF
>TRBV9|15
CASSTDGTEQETQYF
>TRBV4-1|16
CASSESDRGLYQPQHF
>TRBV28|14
CASRWTGLNQPQHF
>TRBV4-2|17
CASSQERFVLADTEQYF
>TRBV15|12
CATGQLNTEAFF
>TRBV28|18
CASSGKGHARLSNQPQHF
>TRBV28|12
CASSTDLYEQYF
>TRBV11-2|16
CASSPGQRGYSYEQYF
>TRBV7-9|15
CASSLASTPTWSQYF
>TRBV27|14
CASSLGTGAYEQYF
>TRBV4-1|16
CASSQEVGVSNQPQHF
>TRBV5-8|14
CASSWASSNTEAFF
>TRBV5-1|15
CASRASGRNTGELFF
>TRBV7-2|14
CASSLGGSWDEQYF
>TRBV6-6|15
CASSYGTTNTGELFF
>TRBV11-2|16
CASSHTGTGKYNEQFF
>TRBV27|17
CATQHRLLVPSKETQYF
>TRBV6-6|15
CASSYALGEIHEQYF
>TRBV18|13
CASSPPQSYEQYF